This T cell receptor (beta chain) was retrieved from a study of blood T cell repertoires in COVID-19. In the study overall: Italy, Spain and the United States were the sources of the convalescent and acute COVID-19 samples. The analysed material was cDNA or gDNA that came from T cells, B-cell-depleted T cells, or PBMCs.

Germline V gene data show CDR1 as MNHEY and CDR2 as SMNVEV (reference sequence). The ends were cut back, 1 base at V and 5 bases at J, with 9 bases in the middle. The CDR3 consists of 13 residues. Authors' methods: Nucleated cell number was recorded as an estimate derived from reference gene primer amplification. Data came from immunoSEQ multiplex PCR; TCRdb stores just in-frame clones and leaves some out. That table supplies the V and J calls and clone size; D and trimming were determined from the DNA. Among roughly 200,000 clones, 86% were seen once, and the ten largest hold around 5%. This clone was seen only a few times.

The V gene is TRBV27, the J gene TRBJ2-7; possibly TRBD2 for D (5 bases). The clonotype was recovered from a man in his forties with acute COVID-19. Sample: PBMCs or T cells enriched from blood (not recorded which). The CDR3 spells CASSLWGVHEQYF. Here the CDR3 DNA reads TGTGCCAGCAGTTTATGGGGAGTCCACGAGCAGTACTTC.